This entry lists 8 T cell receptor beta chains sequenced from one sample in a study of shared clonotypes between healthy human individuals. Produced via immunoSEQ multiplex PCR; TCRdb's table is partial and in-frame only. The sample lists under 2.5 million clones; roughly 90% were seen once. Sequenced: naive CD4+ T cells from PBMCs. Indicated subset: CD45RA+ positively selected. These receptors were collected from a man aged 18-30 years in good health. Some clones in this sample may be carry-over from other donors' samples.

For the CDR3, the DNA is TGTGCCAGCAGCTTTTCCGGAGGAGAGACCCAGTACTTC. Translating it yields CASSFSGGETQYF. The rearrangement joins TRBV5-4 to TRBJ2-5, with D maybe TRBD2 (5 bases). Germline V gene lookup returns CDR1 SGHNT and CDR2 YYREEE (reference sequence). The CDR3 runs to 13 residues. Trimming removed 2 bases at V and 4 bases at J, with 9 bases between.

The chain uses TRBV5-6 and TRBJ1-1; 7 nucleotides line up with TRBD1. The germline V gene has CDR1 SGHDT and CDR2 YYEEEE. The CDR3 sequence is 14 residues long. V trimming: 4 bases; J trimming: 1 base; junction bases outside the gene matches: 4. The chain's CDR3 is CASSAGTANTEAFF. The CDR3 bases are TGTGCCAGCAGCGCGGGGACAGCGAACACTGAAGCTTTCTTT.

The CDR3 region has the DNA TGTGCCAGCAGTATGGACAGGGGCCATGGCTACACCTTC. Its translation is CASSMDRGHGYTF. The chain has TRBV7-9 and TRBJ1-2; 9 nucleotides line up with TRBD1. This CDR3 is built from 13 residues. With 6 bases clipped from V and 6 bases from J, the junction kept 5 bases outside the gene matches. The germline V gene encodes CDR1 SEHNR and CDR2 FQNEAQ (reference sequence).

The genes are TRBV18 and TRBJ1-2; tentatively, D is TRBD1 (5 bases). The CDR3 length is 16 residues. Trimming removed 4 bases from V and 2 bases from J, with 17 bases in between. Germline V CDR1 and CDR2: KGHSH, LQKENI. The CDR3 region is CASSRQIGLENYGYTF. The CDR3 nucleotides are TGTGCCAGCTCACGACAGATTGGGCTCGAGAACTATGGCTACACCTTC.

Note on this clone: Other DNA variants within this sample encode the same CDR3. The chain uses TRBV6-6 and TRBJ1-2; possibly TRBD1 for D (6 bases). V was pared by 6 bases and J by 4 bases, with 9 bases between. Germline loops: CDR1 MNHNY, CDR2 SVGAGI (reference sequence). The CDR3 covers 12 residues. The CDR3 DNA sequence: TGTGCCAGCAGCCTGGACAGCTATGGCTACACCTTC. As protein: CASSLDSYGYTF.

V usage is TRBV5-4 and J usage is TRBJ2-1, with D possibly TRBD2 on 6 matching bases. The germline CDR1 and CDR2 sequences are SGHNT and YYREEE (reference sequence). The germline V and J ends were trimmed by 0 bases and 10 bases, with 14 bases remaining between them. This CDR3 spans 14 amino acids. The CDR3 DNA is TGTGCCAGCAGCTTGGCAGGCGGGGAGGTCGAGCAGTTCTTC. This codes for CASSLAGGEVEQFF. The full variable domain, rest sourced from reference TRBV5-4 and TRBJ2-1, is ETGVTQSPTHLIKTRGQQVTLRCSSQSGHNTVSWYQQALGQGPQFIFQYYREEENGRGNFPPRFSGLQFPNYSSELNVNALELDDSALYLCASSLAGGEVEQFFGPGTRLTVL.

The chain is built from TRBV27 and TRBJ2-7, with 11 bases aligning to TRBD2. The germline V gene encodes CDR1 MNHEY and CDR2 SMNVEV (reference sequence). This CDR3 is built from 14 residues. The J segment lost 6 bases and the V segment lost 5 bases, leaving 6 bases of the junction unmatched. CDR3 sequence (DNA): TGTGCCAGCAGTAACCTAGCGGGAGGAATCGAGCAGTACTTC. Translation: CASSNLAGGIEQYF.

V usage is TRBV18 and J usage is TRBJ2-2; D might be TRBD1 (5 bases). The CDR3 has 17 amino acids. Germline V CDR1 and CDR2: KGHSH, LQKENI. V lost 5 bases and J 1 base, leaving 17 bases between the germline ends. CDR3 protein: CASSGAGSWRNTGELFF. The CDR3, as DNA: TGTGCCAGCTCAGGGGCAGGATCGTGGCGGAACACCGGGGAGCTGTTTTTT.